This TCR beta chain originates from a study of blood T cell dynamics during melanoma immunotherapy. Generated by immunoSEQ multiplex PCR, the TCRdb table keeps only in-frame clones and is missing some. The table includes 4,000 to 5,000 clones, approximately 83% detected once. Germline CDR1 KGHSH, CDR2 LQKENI. Trimming left V 3 bases short and J 1 base short, with 19 bases between. The CDR3 runs 17 residues. The time point was: pre-treatment baseline. The origin of this receptor is a human donor with melanoma. The J gene is TRBJ2-7, the V gene TRBV18; weak D call: TRBD1 (5 bases). The sequencing here drew on blood, taken from a patient treated with checkpoint blockade. CDR3 amino acids: CASSPLNDDSASYEQYF. The CDR3 nucleotides read TGTGCCAGCTCACCCTTAAACGATGACAGCGCTTCCTACGAGCAGTACTTC.